The 22 T cell receptor beta chains below were found in one sample sequenced in a study of human T cells and chemical hapten exposure. A single record per CDR3 protein comes from TCRdb applying MiXCR to the 5' RACE reads. The data hold 130,000 or so distinct CDR3 sequences, with approximately 4% observed a single time. Unseparated into fractions, whole blood served as the source from which total RNA was extracted. These receptors were collected from a female donor in good health.

This clonotype was recorded many times. The CDR3 DNA reads TGTGCCAGCAGCCAAGCTCGAGAAAAAAGCAATCAGCCCCAGCATTTT. Encoded protein: CASSQAREKSNQPQHF. The V and J genes are TRBV4-2 and TRBJ1-5, with no clear D. V dropped 1 base and J dropped 1 base, with 11 bases sitting between them. CDR3 length equals 16 residues. The germline CDR1 and CDR2 sequences are LGHNA and YNFKEQ.

The table lists this clonotype with a few counts. The chain employs TRBV6-6 and TRBJ2-4; D is ambiguous. The V gene lost 6 bases and the J gene lost 0 bases, with 9 bases spanning the gap. CDR1 is MNHNY and CDR2 is SVGAGI in the germline V gene (reference sequence). This CDR3 is built from 14 residues. The CDR3 DNA follows: TGTGCCAGCAGCATGCAAGTAGCCAAAAACATTCAGTACTTC. Residues: CASSMQVAKNIQYF.

The sample holds many counts of this clonotype. The chain employs TRBV7-3 and TRBJ1-1, with D perhaps matching TRBD1 (5 bases). With 5 bases removed from V and 11 bases from J, the gap between germline ends came to 12 bases. The CDR3 runs 11 residues. The germline CDR1 and CDR2 sequences are SGHTA and FQGTGA. This chain's CDR3 is CASSPPGDAFF. In nucleotides, the CDR3 is TGTGCCAGCAGCCCCCCGGGGGATGCTTTCTTT. Drawing the rest from reference TRBV7-3 and TRBJ1-1, the complete variable domain is GAGVSQTPSNKVTEKGKYVELRCDPISGHTALYWYRQSLGQGPEFLIYFQGTGAADDSGLPNDRFFAVRPEGSVSTLKIQRTERGDSAVYLCASSPPGDAFFGQGTRLTVV.

This clonotype has ten or more counts. The J gene is TRBJ2-1, the V gene TRBV5-1, with 13 nucleotides matching TRBD2. The CDR3 consists of 17 residues. CDR1 is SGHRS and CDR2 is YFSETQ in the germline V gene. The J segment lost 4 bases and the V segment lost 4 bases, leaving 8 bases of the junction unmatched. CDR3 in amino acids: CASSPELAGGRYNEQFF. The CDR3 DNA reads as TGCGCCAGCAGCCCAGAACTAGCGGGGGGGAGGTACAATGAGCAGTTCTTC.

This clonotype was picked up many times. This rearrangement joins TRBV29-1 to TRBJ1-1, with TRBD1 identical over 9 bases. The V gene's germline CDR1 is SQVTM and CDR2 ANQGSEA. The CDR3 loop spans 13 amino acids. V trimming: 5 bases; J trimming: 1 base; junction bases outside the gene matches: 2. The CDR3 here is CSVMTGGNTEAFF. CDR3 coding DNA: TGCAGCGTTATGACAGGGGGGAACACTGAAGCTTTCTTT.

This clonotype came up many times. This rearrangement joins TRBV19 to TRBJ1-4; D is ambiguous. This CDR3 comprises 15 residues. Trimming cost V 5 bases and J 0 bases, with 10 bases left between them. Germline-derived CDR1 and CDR2 are LNHDA and SQIVND (reference sequence). The CDR3: CASSRLDATNEKLFF. As DNA, the CDR3 is TGTGCCAGTAGTCGTCTAGACGCAACTAATGAAAAACTGTTTTTT.

The genes are TRBV6-2 or TRBV6-3 and TRBJ1-5; no definite D call. V was shortened by 2 bases and J by 4 bases, with 18 bases between the two germline ends. This CDR3 has 17 amino acids. Germline lookup yields CDR1 MNHEY and CDR2 SVGEGT. The CDR3 reads CASSYPTGYIRNQPQHF. The CDR3, as DNA: TGTGCCAGCAGTTACCCCACGGGTTATATACGAAATCAGCCCCAGCATTTT.

There are a few counts of this clonotype. J is TRBJ2-1 and V is TRBV29-1, with D perhaps TRBD1 (5 bases). The CDR3 runs 11 residues. V was shortened by 6 bases and J by 7 bases, with 10 bases between the two germline ends. CDR1 and CDR2 from the germline V gene are SQVTM and ANQGSEA. The CDR3 DNA reads as TGCAGCGTCCCCGACAGAAATGAGCAGTTCTTC. This codes for CSVPDRNEQFF.

This clonotype was seen at least ten times. The CDR3 DNA reads as TGCGCCAGCAGTGCGCAGGGGTTTGCAGAGACCCAGTACTTC. Translated: CASSAQGFAETQYF. J is TRBJ2-5 and V is TRBV5-1, with D perhaps TRBD1 (6 bases). Germline loops: CDR1 SGHRS, CDR2 YFSETQ. The CDR3 is made up of 14 amino acids. V dropped 5 bases and J dropped 4 bases, with 15 bases sitting between them. Full variable domain (remainder filled in from reference TRBV5-1 and TRBJ2-5): KAGVTQTPRYLIKTRGQQVTLSCSPISGHRSVSWYQQTPGQGLQFLFEYFSETQRNKGNFPGRFSGRQFSNSRSEMNVSTLELGDSALYLCASSAQGFAETQYFGPGTRLLVL.

In its sample, this clonotype was seen many times. V gene TRBV20-1 combines with J gene TRBJ1-3, with D possibly being TRBD1 (6 bases). This CDR3 spans 17 amino acids. Per the germline V gene, CDR1 is DFQATT and CDR2 is SNEGSKA (reference sequence). V was trimmed by 0 bases and J by 0 bases, leaving 15 bases between them. The CDR3 reads CSARDYRGSVSGNTIYF. The CDR3 bases are TGCAGTGCTAGAGATTATAGGGGGTCAGTCTCTGGAAACACCATATATTTT.

This clonotype was counted many times. V is TRBV6-6 and J is TRBJ1-5; D perhaps matches TRBD1 (6 bases). CDR3 size: 11 residues. Germline V gives CDR1 MNHNY, CDR2 SVGAGI (reference sequence). CDR3 protein: CGDKSNQPQHF. In DNA, the CDR3 is TGTGGGGACAAAAGCAATCAGCCCCAGCATTTT.

This clonotype was recorded many times. V and J are TRBV5-1 and TRBJ2-1, with D hard to call. The germline V gene encodes CDR1 SGHRS and CDR2 YFSETQ. This CDR3 comprises 15 residues. The ends were cut back, 0 bases at V and 6 bases at J, with 13 bases in the middle. CDR3 coding DNA: TGCGCCAGCAGCTTGGGAACAGCATTCCGCAATGAGCAGTTCTTC. It is translated as CASSLGTAFRNEQFF.

This clonotype was detected many times. This chain connects TRBV5-6 to TRBJ1-4; tentatively, D is TRBD1 (6 bases). V was pared by 4 bases and J by 14 bases, with 24 bases between. Per germline, CDR1 SGHDT and CDR2 YYEEEE. The CDR3 totals 15 residues. CDR3 DNA: TGTGCCAGCAGCCTGCCGGGGCAGGGGCTCGCCGGGCTGTTTTTT. It encodes CASSLPGQGLAGLFF.

This clonotype came up many times. The V and J genes are TRBV29-1 and TRBJ1-2, with D hard to call. The CDR3 sequence is 11 residues long. Germline CDR1 SQVTM, CDR2 ANQGSEA. The germline V and J ends were trimmed by 4 bases and 3 bases, with 6 bases remaining between them. CDR3 in DNA: TGCAGCGTTGTCGGGTACTATGGCTACACCTTC. Its protein is CSVVGYYGYTF.

This clonotype was detected a few times. This chain uses TRBV19 with TRBJ2-3, with 7 bases aligning to TRBD2. Trimming at V came to 4 bases and at J to 3 bases, leaving 7 bases not matched to a gene. The CDR3 covers 15 residues. Looked up from germline, CDR1 is LNHDA and CDR2 is SQIVND (reference sequence). CDR3 nucleotide sequence: TGTGCCAGTAGTAAGCGGGATTTAAGAACAGATACGCAGTATTTT. Its translation: CASSKRDLRTDTQYF.

Concerning this clonotype itself: This may be a read error: a much more frequent sequence differs by one nucleotide. The chain is built from TRBV11-1 and TRBJ1-1, with D perhaps matching TRBD1 (5 bases). V was trimmed by 6 bases and J by 1 base, leaving 9 bases between them. CDR3 length equals 13 residues. From germline, CDR1 is SGHAT and CDR2 FQDESV (reference sequence). This CDR3 is CASSSGGNTEAFF. In nucleotides, the CDR3 is TGTGCCAGCAGTTCTGGGGGGAACACTGAAGCTTTCTTT. Full variable domain (missing parts from reference TRBV11-1 and TRBJ1-1): EAEVAQSPRYKITEKSQAVAFWCDPISGHATLYWYRQILGQGPELLVQFQDESVVDDSQLPKDRFSAERLKGVDSTLKIQPAELGDSAMYLCASSSGGNTEAFFGQGTRLTVV.

This clonotype showed up many times. The rearrangement links TRBV6-6 to TRBJ1-1; D is uncertain. The length of the CDR3 is 13 residues. Germline assignment: CDR1 MNHNY and CDR2 SVGAGI (reference sequence). The germline V and J ends were trimmed by 0 bases and 8 bases, with 10 bases remaining between them. In DNA form, the CDR3 reads TGTGCCAGCAGTTACTCCGACTCGAGGGAAGCTTTCTTT. Translation: CASSYSDSREAFF.

This clonotype appeared many times. The genes are TRBV16 and TRBJ1-3, with D unresolved. V dropped 2 bases and J dropped 6 bases, with 11 bases sitting between them. The CDR3 is 14 residues long. Germline CDR1 and CDR2: KGHSY and FQNENV. CDR3 coding DNA: TGTGCCAGCAGCCAAAGGCCCTTCGAAAACACCATATATTTT. Protein sequence: CASSQRPFENTIYF.

The sample holds many counts of this clonotype. The rearrangement joins TRBV20-1 to TRBJ1-2, with a weak D call TRBD1 (6 bases). The CDR3 runs 14 residues. Germline lookup yields CDR1 DFQATT and CDR2 SNEGSKA (reference sequence). With 0 bases removed from V and 0 bases from J, the gap between germline ends came to 8 bases. The CDR3 DNA follows: TGCAGTGCTAGAGACAGGGGAACTAACTATGGCTACACCTTC. Translated: CSARDRGTNYGYTF.

This clonotype was recorded at least ten times. The rearrangement uses TRBV19 and TRBJ1-6; TRBD1 aligns across 8 bases. Germline CDR1 reads LNHDA; CDR2 reads SQIVND (reference sequence). The CDR3 has 15 residues. J was trimmed by 8 bases and V by 5 bases; bases with no gene match: 8. The CDR3 DNA is TGTGCCAGTAGTTTGACCAGGGGGCTGGATTCACCCCTCCACTTT. This encodes CASSLTRGLDSPLHF.

This clonotype has a count of ten or more. This rearrangement joins TRBV28 to TRBJ1-1, with D possibly being TRBD1 (6 bases). This CDR3 has 17 amino acids. Germline V lookup: CDR1 MDHEN, CDR2 SYDVKM. CDR3 loop: CATKDRGRVNSDTEAFF. Written as DNA, the CDR3 is TGTGCAACCAAGGATCGGGGGCGCGTAAATTCGGACACTGAAGCTTTCTTT.

There are many counts of this clonotype. The genes are TRBV3-1 and TRBJ2-6; D uncertain. Germline V gives CDR1 LGHDT, CDR2 YNNKEL (reference sequence). The CDR3 length is 11 residues. Trimming pared 11 bases from V and 4 bases from J, leaving 6 bases between. The CDR3 protein is CAVQGANVLTF. The CDR3 DNA follows: TGTGCCGTACAGGGGGCCAACGTCCTGACTTTC.